These T cell receptor beta chains were read from a single sample in a study of T cells in Graves' hyperthyroidism and ophthalmopathy. MiXCR was run by TCRdb on the multiplex PCR reads, yielding one entry per CDR3 protein. This table has some 600,000 distinct CDR3 sequences, approximately 44% appearing once. Sequencing was done on a sample of peripheral blood or thyroid tissue (not recorded which). The source is a young woman with Graves' hyperthyroidism. Each CDR3 is given with its conserved first and last residue. D genes are given only for firm matches. Clone size, where shown, is once, few, many, or a class for clones that have expanded.

TGTGCTAGCAGCTTAGAGTACACCGGGGAGCTGTTTTTT CASSLEYTGELFF TRBJ2-2 . . TRBV7-7
TGTGCCAGCAGCTTAGCGGACACTACTAACTATGGCTACACCTTC CASSLADTTNYGYTF TRBJ1-2 . . TRBV7-8
TGCGCCAGCAGCTGGACGGGTCAGCAGAATCAGCCCCAGCATTTT CASSWTGQQNQPQHF TRBJ1-5 . few TRBV5-1
TGTGCCAGCAGTACGACAGAGCAAGAAAAACTGTTTTTT CASSTTEQEKLFF TRBJ1-4 . . TRBV10-3
TGTGCCAGCAGTGAACTTAGGGGAAGCAATTCACCCCTCCACTTT CASSELRGSNSPLHF TRBJ1-6 . few TRBV2
TGCGCCAGCAGGCTAGCGGGAGGGCCTCTTTACGAGCAGTACTTC CASRLAGGPLYEQYF TRBJ2-7 TRBD2 few TRBV19
TGTGCCAGCAGTGAAGCACAGGACGCTAGCTCTGGAAACACCATATATTTT CASSEAQDASSGNTIYF TRBJ1-3 . . TRBV2
TGCAGTGCTCCTAACAGGCGGGGTATTGAAAAACTGTTTTTT CSAPNRRGIEKLFF TRBJ1-4 . . TRBV20-1
TGCAGTGCTAGTCTGCCGGGGGCGTCATCTGGAAACACCACATATTTT CSASLPGASSGNTTYF TRBJ1-3 . . TRBV20-1
TGTGCCAGCAAGGGGGGGAACACCGGGGAGCCGTTTTTT CASKGGNTGEPFF TRBJ2-2 . . TRBV7-9
TGTGCCAGTAGTATCAGCGAGGGTTCGAAGACCCAGTACTTC CASSISEGSKTQYF TRBJ2-5 . few TRBV19
TGTGCCAGCAGTGCTTCCAGCGAGCAGTACTTC CASSASSEQYF TRBJ2-7 . many TRBV2
TGTGCCATCGCTAAGACAGGGAGAGAGACCCAGTACTTC CAIAKTGRETQYF TRBJ2-5 TRBD1 . TRBV10-3
TGTGCCACCCCTCCTAGGACAGGGGGCTATGGCTACACCTTC CATPPRTGGYGYTF TRBJ1-2 TRBD1 . TRBV24-1
TGTGCCAGCAGCCGCTACGGACTAGCGGGAGAGGAGCAGTACTTC CASSRYGLAGEEQYF TRBJ2-7 TRBD2 few TRBV7-2
TGTGCCAGCAGCCTGGACAAAGTAGGCGGCTACACCTTC CASSLDKVGGYTF TRBJ1-2 . . TRBV7-3
TGTGCCAGCAGCTTAACCGGGACAGGGGGTACCGAGCAGTACTTC CASSLTGTGGTEQYF TRBJ2-7 TRBD1 . TRBV7-9
TGTGCCAGCAGGACAGGGCCCTATGGCTACACCTTC CASRTGPYGYTF TRBJ1-2 TRBD1 few TRBV6-6
TGTGCCAGCAGTCGATCTAGGCAAGAGACCCAGTACTTC CASSRSRQETQYF TRBJ2-5 . few TRBV2
TGTGCCAGCAGCTTGGTAGGCTTCGGGCAGGATGAAAAACTGTTTTTT CASSLVGFGQDEKLFF TRBJ1-4 . few TRBV7-9
TGCGCCAGCAGCTTGGACGGGGACATAAACACTGAAGCTTTCTTT CASSLDGDINTEAFF TRBJ1-1 . few TRBV5-1
TGCAGCCATCCGGGGACATCACCCAATCACTATGGCTACACCTTC CSHPGTSPNHYGYTF TRBJ1-2 . . TRBV29-1
TGCAGTTTGCTGCGGGCCGAGCAGTACTTC CSLLRAEQYF TRBJ2-7 . . TRBV20-1
TGTGCCAGCAGCTCGACTGAAGCTTTCTTT CASSSTEAFF TRBJ1-1 . many TRBV9
TGTGCCAGCAGCTCGATCCGAGCCGGGGACTTGAGAAAAATTTACGAGCAGTACTTC CASSSIRAGDLRKIYEQYF TRBJ2-7 . . TRBV7-2
TGTGCCAGCAGCCGAGGTAACCCGTCCAACGAGCAGTACTTC CASSRGNPSNEQYF TRBJ2-7 . few TRBV7-3
TGTGCCAGCAGTGCGACGGACGTTCAAGAGACCCAGTACTTC CASSATDVQETQYF TRBJ2-5 . . TRBV25-1
TGTGCCAGTAGTGACACATGGCCCACTGAAGCTTTCTTT CASSDTWPTEAFF TRBJ1-1 . . TRBV19
TGTGCCAGCAGCTTAAGGGCAATTGGAGAGACCCAGTACTTC CASSLRAIGETQYF TRBJ2-5 . many TRBV7-3
TGTGCCACCAGTGATACGCTGGGGGGCTACACCTTC CATSDTLGGYTF TRBJ1-2 . . TRBV24-1
TGTGCCAGCAGCTTAAGGCTAGCGAGGTACAATGAGCAGTACTTC CASSLRLARYNEQYF TRBJ2-7 . . TRBV7-2
TGCGCCAGCAGCGGGGGACTGGGAATGAACACTGAAGCTTTCTTT CASSGGLGMNTEAFF TRBJ1-1 . . TRBV5-1
TGCAGTGCTAGAGATCTGTACTCTGGGGCCAACGTCCTGACTTTC CSARDLYSGANVLTF TRBJ2-6 . many TRBV20-1
TGTGCCGCCAGGGGGCCAAGCGAAAAACTGTTTTTT CAARGPSEKLFF TRBJ1-4 TRBD1 . TRBV24-1
TGTGCCAGCAGTGAAAGTTCGGTTAGGGGGCAAGTCACCTTC CASSESSVRGQVTF TRBJ1-2 TRBD1 . TRBV2
TGTGCCAGCAGCTTCAACAGGGACACTGAAGCTTTCTTT CASSFNRDTEAFF TRBJ1-1 . many TRBV11-2
TGTGCCATCAGCCCCAGGGGGACAGGGAACAATCAGCCCCAGCATTTT CAISPRGTGNNQPQHF TRBJ1-5 TRBD1 . TRBV10-3
TGTGCCAGCGTCGTTGCGCCTCGGGGGTATTCACCCCTCCACTTT CASVVAPRGYSPLHF TRBJ1-6 . few TRBV10-3
TGCAGTGCTAGAGTTGGGATAGGGTTCACAGAAAAAGAGACCCAGTACTTC CSARVGIGFTEKETQYF TRBJ2-5 . . TRBV20-1
TGTGCCAGCAGCTTAGGGGGAGGGGGGCGCCAAGAGACCCAGTACTTC CASSLGGGGRQETQYF TRBJ2-5 . . TRBV7-9
TGCAGCGCAGATCGGGACAGGGGTTATGGCTACACCTTC CSADRDRGYGYTF TRBJ1-2 TRBD1 . TRBV29-1
TGTGCCAGCAGCCCAGGTTTGGGGGGCGAAGCTTTCTTT CASSPGLGGEAFF TRBJ1-1 . . TRBV7-2
TGCAGCGTTGAGGGACCCGATGATCACTATGGCTACACCTTC CSVEGPDDHYGYTF TRBJ1-2 . . TRBV29-1
TGTGCCACTAGCCGCCCAGGGGGGAGTGAGCAGTACTTC CATSRPGGSEQYF TRBJ2-7 . few TRBV24-1
TGTGCCAGCAGTTGGGACAGCGTTGATCAGCCCCAGCATTTT CASSWDSVDQPQHF TRBJ1-5 TRBD1 . TRBV6-5
TGTGCCAGCAGACTAGGACTAGCGGACTCCGAGCAGTACTTC CASRLGLADSEQYF TRBJ2-7 TRBD2 few TRBV9
TGTGCCAGCAGTCCAACGGTACTAGCGGGGGAAGAGACCCAGTACTTC CASSPTVLAGEETQYF TRBJ2-5 TRBD2 . TRBV11-2
TGTGCCAGCAGTCTGCGGGGAACTAGCTCCTACGAGCAGTACTTC CASSLRGTSSYEQYF TRBJ2-7 . once TRBV7-9
TGCAGCGTTGACGTCCGGGCCCTAGAGACCCAGTACTTC CSVDVRALETQYF TRBJ2-5 . . TRBV29-1
TGTGCCAGCAGCGTGACAGCGAGCTCCTATAATTCACCCCTCCACTTT CASSVTASSYNSPLHF TRBJ1-6 . . TRBV9
TGTGCCAGCAGCCCCGCAGGGGGTGGCTACACCTTC CASSPAGGGYTF TRBJ1-2 TRBD1 few TRBV7-2
TGCAGTGCTAGACCCGGGGCAGGGGGAGGAGGTAGAGAGACCCAGTACTTC CSARPGAGGGGRETQYF TRBJ2-5 . once TRBV20-1
TGTGCCAGCAGCTCGACAAGGGGACCACCCCTCCACTTT CASSSTRGPPLHF TRBJ1-6 . . TRBV2
TGTGCCAGCAGTGTTGCGGGACTAGCGGCGGAGACCCAGTACTTC CASSVAGLAAETQYF TRBJ2-5 TRBD2 few TRBV7-3
TGTGCCAGCACAGGGCCTAATCAGCCCCAGCATTTT CASTGPNQPQHF TRBJ1-5 . many TRBV2
TGCAGCGTTGTCCTTGGAAACACCATATATTTT CSVVLGNTIYF TRBJ1-3 . many TRBV29-1
TGTGCCAGCAGCGTATCCCCTGCCGGAAATGAAAAACTGTTTTTT CASSVSPAGNEKLFF TRBJ1-4 . . TRBV9
TGTGCCAGCAGCTCGCTAGCGTACACCGGGGAGCTGTTTTTT CASSSLAYTGELFF TRBJ2-2 . . TRBV11-2
TGTGCCACCAGTGATTCGGAGGCGACCCAGTACTTC CATSDSEATQYF TRBJ2-5 . . TRBV24-1